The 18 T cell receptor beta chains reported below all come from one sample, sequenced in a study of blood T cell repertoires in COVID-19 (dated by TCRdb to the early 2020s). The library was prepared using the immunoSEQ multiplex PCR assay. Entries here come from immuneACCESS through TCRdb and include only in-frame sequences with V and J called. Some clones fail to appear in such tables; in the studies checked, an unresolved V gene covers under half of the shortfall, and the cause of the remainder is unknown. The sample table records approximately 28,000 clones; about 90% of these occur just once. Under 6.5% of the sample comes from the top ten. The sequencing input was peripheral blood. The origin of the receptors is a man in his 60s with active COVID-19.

Here the CDR3 DNA reads TGTGCCAGCAGAGGACGACAGGGAGGAGCCGGGGAGCTGTTTTTT. This codes for CASRGRQGGAGELFF. The gene calls are TRBV7-8 and TRBJ2-2; D is perhaps TRBD1 (7 bases). The germline V gene encodes CDR1 SGHVS and CDR2 FQNEAQ. The CDR3 runs 15 residues. The V gene lost 6 bases and the J gene lost 6 bases, with 17 bases spanning the gap.

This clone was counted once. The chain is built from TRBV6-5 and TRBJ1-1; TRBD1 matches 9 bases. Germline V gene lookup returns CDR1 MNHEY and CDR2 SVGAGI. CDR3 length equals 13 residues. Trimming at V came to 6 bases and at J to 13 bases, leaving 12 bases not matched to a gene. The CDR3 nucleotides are TGTGCCAGCAGCAATGCGGGACAGGGAGGAAGTTTCTTT. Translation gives CASSNAGQGGSFF.

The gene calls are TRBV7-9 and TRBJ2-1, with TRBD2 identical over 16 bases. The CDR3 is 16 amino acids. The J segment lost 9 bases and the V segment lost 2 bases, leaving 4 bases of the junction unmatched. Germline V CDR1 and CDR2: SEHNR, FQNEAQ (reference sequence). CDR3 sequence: CASSLQGLAGGTEQFF. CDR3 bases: TGTGCCAGCAGCTTACAGGGACTAGCGGGGGGGACTGAGCAGTTCTTC.

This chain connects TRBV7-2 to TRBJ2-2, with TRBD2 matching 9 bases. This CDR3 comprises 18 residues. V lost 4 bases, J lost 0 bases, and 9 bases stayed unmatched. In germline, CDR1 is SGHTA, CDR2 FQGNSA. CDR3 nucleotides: TGTGCCAGCAGCTCCCCACCCTTAGCGGGGGCGAACACCGGGGAGCTGTTTTTT. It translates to CASSSPPLAGANTGELFF.

The CDR3 spells CASYRGGSKTQYF. CDR3 in DNA: TGTGCCAGCTACCGGGGGGGCTCAAAGACCCAGTACTTC. This rearrangement joins TRBV11-2 to TRBJ2-5; TRBD2 aligns across 8 bases. The CDR3 is made up of 13 amino acids. The germline gives CDR1 SGHAT, CDR2 FQNNGV. Losses at the gene ends were 8 bases for V and 6 bases for J; bases not matched to a gene: 8. Full variable domain (outside the CDR3, taken from reference TRBV11-2 and TRBJ2-5): EAGVAQSPRYKIIEKRQSVAFWCNPISGHATLYWYQQILGQGPKLLIQFQNNGVVDDSQLPKDRFSAERLKGVDSTLKIQPAKLEDSAVYLCASYRGGSKTQYFGPGTRLLVL.

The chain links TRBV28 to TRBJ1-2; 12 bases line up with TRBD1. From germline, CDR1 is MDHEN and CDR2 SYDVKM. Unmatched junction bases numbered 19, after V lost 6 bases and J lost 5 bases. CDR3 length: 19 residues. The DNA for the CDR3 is TGTGCCAGCAGGGGATCGAATCCGGGACAGGGGGCCCCGGGGTATGGCTACACCTTC. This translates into CASRGSNPGQGAPGYGYTF.

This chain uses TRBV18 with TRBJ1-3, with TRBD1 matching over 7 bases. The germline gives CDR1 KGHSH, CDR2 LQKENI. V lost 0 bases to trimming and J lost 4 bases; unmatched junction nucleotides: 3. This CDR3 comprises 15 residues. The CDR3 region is CASSPPTGYGNTIYF. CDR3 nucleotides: TGTGCCAGCTCACCACCGACAGGGTACGGAAACACCATATATTTT.

The CDR3 sequence is CSASRTDYGYTF. The CDR3 DNA reads TGCAGTGCTAGTCGGACAGACTATGGCTACACCTTC. The chain is built from TRBV20-1 and TRBJ1-2; possibly TRBD1 for D (6 bases). CDR1 is DFQATT and CDR2 is SNEGSKA in the germline V gene (reference sequence). The CDR3 spans 12 residues. The ends were cut back, 3 bases at V and 3 bases at J, with 8 bases in the middle.

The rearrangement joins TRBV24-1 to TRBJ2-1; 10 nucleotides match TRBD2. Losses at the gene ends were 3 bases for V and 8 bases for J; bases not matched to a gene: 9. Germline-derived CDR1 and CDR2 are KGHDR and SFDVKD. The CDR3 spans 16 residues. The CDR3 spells CATSDASGGTLYEQFF. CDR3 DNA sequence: TGTGCCACCAGTGATGCTAGCGGGGGAACCTTGTATGAGCAGTTCTTC.

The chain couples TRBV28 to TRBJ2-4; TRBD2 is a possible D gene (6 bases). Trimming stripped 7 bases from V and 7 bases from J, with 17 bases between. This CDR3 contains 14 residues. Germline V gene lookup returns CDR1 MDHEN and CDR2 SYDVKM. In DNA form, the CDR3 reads TGTGCCAGCAATACCCCAGTCGGGAGTAACATTCAGTACTTC. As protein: CASNTPVGSNIQYF.

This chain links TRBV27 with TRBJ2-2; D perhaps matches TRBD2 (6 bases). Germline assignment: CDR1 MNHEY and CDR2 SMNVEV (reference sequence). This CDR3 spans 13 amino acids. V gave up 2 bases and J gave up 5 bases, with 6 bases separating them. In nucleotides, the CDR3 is TGTGCCAGCAGTTTAGGGAGGACCGGGGAGCTGTTTTTT. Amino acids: CASSLGRTGELFF.

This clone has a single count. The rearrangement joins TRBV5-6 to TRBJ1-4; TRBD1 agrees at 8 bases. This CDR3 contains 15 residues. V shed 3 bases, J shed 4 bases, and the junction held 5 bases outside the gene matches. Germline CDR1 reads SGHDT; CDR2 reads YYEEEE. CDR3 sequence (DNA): TGTGCCAGCAGCTACAGGGGGAAGCTTAATGAAAAACTGTTTTTT. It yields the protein CASSYRGKLNEKLFF.

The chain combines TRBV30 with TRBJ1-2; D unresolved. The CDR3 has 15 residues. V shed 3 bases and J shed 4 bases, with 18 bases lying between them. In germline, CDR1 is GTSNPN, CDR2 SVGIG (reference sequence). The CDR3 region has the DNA TGTGCCTGGAGACCAACAGCGGAAATCTTCTATGGCTACACCTTC. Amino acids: CAWRPTAEIFYGYTF.

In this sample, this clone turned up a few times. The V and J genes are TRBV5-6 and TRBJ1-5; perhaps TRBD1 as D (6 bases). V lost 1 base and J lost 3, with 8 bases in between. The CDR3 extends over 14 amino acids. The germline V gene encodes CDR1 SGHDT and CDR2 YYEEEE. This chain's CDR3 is CASSLQGINQPQHF. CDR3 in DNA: TGTGCCAGCAGCTTGCAGGGGATCAATCAGCCCCAGCATTTT.

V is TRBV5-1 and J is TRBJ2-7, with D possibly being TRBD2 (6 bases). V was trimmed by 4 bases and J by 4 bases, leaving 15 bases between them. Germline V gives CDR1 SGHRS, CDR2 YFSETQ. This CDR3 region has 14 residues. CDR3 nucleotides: TGCGCCAGCAGCAACGGGGGTACTATTTACGAGCAGTACTTC. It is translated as CASSNGGTIYEQYF.

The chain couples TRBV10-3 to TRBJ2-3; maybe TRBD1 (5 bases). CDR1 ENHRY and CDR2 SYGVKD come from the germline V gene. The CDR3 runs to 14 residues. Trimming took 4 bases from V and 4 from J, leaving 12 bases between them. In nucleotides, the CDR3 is TGTGCCATCAGTGGTGCCAGGGAAGCAGATACGCAGTATTTT. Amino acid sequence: CAISGAREADTQYF.

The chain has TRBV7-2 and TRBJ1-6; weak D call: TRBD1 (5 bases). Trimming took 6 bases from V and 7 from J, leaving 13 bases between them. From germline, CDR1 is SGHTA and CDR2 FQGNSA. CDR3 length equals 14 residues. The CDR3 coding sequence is TGTGCCAGCAGGCAACAGAAGGGGAATTCACCCCTCCACTTT. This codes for CASRQQKGNSPLHF.

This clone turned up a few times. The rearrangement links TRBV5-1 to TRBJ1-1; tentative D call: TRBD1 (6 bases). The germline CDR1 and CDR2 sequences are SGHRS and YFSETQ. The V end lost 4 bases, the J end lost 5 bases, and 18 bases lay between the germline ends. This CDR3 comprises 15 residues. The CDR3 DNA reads TGCGCCAGCAGCCCACCCTCAGGGGAAGGGACTGAAGCTTTCTTT. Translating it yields CASSPPSGEGTEAFF.